This record covers a single T cell receptor beta chain. It lacks a known antigen. Base qualities are not provided; no much larger clone lies one nucleotide away. Library preparation used the immunoSEQ multiplex PCR assay. On the study's bioinformatics: A statistical classification framework was built for diagnosing cytomegalovirus status from the catalog of TCR beta chain sequences. TCRdb took over this immuneACCESS table, retaining in-frame rearrangements with V and J assigned. Such tables are incomplete; in checked studies, under half of the missing clones stem from an unresolved V gene, and the remainder is unexplained. The V and J calls and clone size are taken from that table; D and trimming were inferred from the DNA. This sample has 150,000 to 200,000 clones in its table, and more than 75% of those were observed once. The ten largest clones represent more than 1.2% of the sample. The entry originates in a study of cytomegalovirus exposure and HLA in healthy donors (dated by TCRdb to 2017 to 2019). Some background on the complete study: The 500 to 800 repertoires of the first cohort and the 120 validation repertoires were produced on the same platform, according to a later analysis. The study combined high-throughput TCR immunosequencing, statistical association of individual TCRs with disease status, and machine learning to predict cytomegalovirus infection status. The study aimed to test whether cataloging public T cell receptors could reveal signatures of past pathogen exposure. A separate validation cohort of roughly 110 different subjects was used in addition to the roughly 620-subject first cohort.

Reading from cysteine to phenylalanine, the CDR3 counts 15 amino acids. Solely the CDR3 DNA is kept, with 45 bases framed from the first base. From the germline V gene (reference sequence), CDR1 is SGHNT and CDR2 is YYREEE. V has 4 bases trimmed and J has 2 bases trimmed; junction bases matching no gene number 8. The donors belonged to the validation cohort of over a hundred subjects, which was separate from the roughly 670-subject first cohort. Findings and caveats that apply to the study as a whole: It was suggested by the authors that the approach could potentially be generalized to other disease states and immunological phenotypes. Of the cluster scores, around 95% were above 0 in a later analysis, which found that TCRs clustered in the first cohort also tended to co-occur in the roughly 130 validation repertoires. While some public TCRs were present in many individuals, most TCR sequences turned up only very rarely across donors. In the study, around 150 TCR beta chains were listed as associated with cytomegalovirus. In vitro tests confirmed that a few of the cytomegalovirus-associated TCR beta chains recognize cytomegalovirus antigens. The validation cohort had no HLA typing available for a later analysis, so co-occurrence within that cohort was assessed over all 130 or so repertoires. The classifier was reported to diagnose cytomegalovirus status with high specificity and sensitivity in both the original and validation cohorts.

The receptor's source is a woman between 18 and 29 years old in good health and CMV-seronegative. The sample comprised PBMCs. The chain is made from TRBV5-4 and TRBJ1-2; 7 middle bases align to TRBD1. The CDR3 sequence is CASSPRTGSNYGYTF. The nucleotide sequence reads TGTGCCAGCAGCCCCCGGACAGGATCCAACTATGGCTACACCTTC.